Following are 11 T cell receptor beta chains from one sample sequenced in a study of CD8 T cells in ankylosing spondylitis. The study's findings and limits: Ankylosing spondylitis blood seemed to carry a telltale TCR beta motif made of several highly homologous variants.

The antigens of these receptors remain unknown. Using its own MiXCR run on the 5' RACE reads, TCRdb lists one record per CDR3 protein. The sample includes a few hundred thousand distinct CDR3 sequences, about a fifth of them seen just once. Sequencing used blood, either unsorted or a sorted T cell fraction (not recorded which). The receptors here all came from a male donor with ankylosing spondylitis.

CDR3 sequence reads: CASSPHGGISEQYF. For the CDR3, the DNA is TGTGCCAGCAGCCCGCACGGCGGGATCAGCGAGCAGTACTTC. V and J are TRBV6-2 or TRBV6-3 and TRBJ2-7; TRBD2 is a possible D gene (6 bases). Deletions cut 6 bases from V and 6 bases from J, with 18 bases between. Germline loops: CDR1 MNHEY, CDR2 SVGEGT. The CDR3 covers 14 residues.

The chain joins TRBV6-1 to TRBJ2-3; the match to TRBD2 covers 9 bases. The V gene's germline CDR1 is MNHNS and CDR2 SASEGT. The V segment lost 6 bases and the J segment 0 bases; nucleotides outside the gene matches: 13. The CDR3 spans 18 residues. CDR3 in DNA: TGTGCCAGCAGCCGGGGGGCGGGAGGGCGGACTAGCACAGATACGCAGTATTTT. This encodes CASSRGAGGRTSTDTQYF.

Only a few counts were recorded for this clonotype. This chain uses TRBV5-5 with TRBJ1-1, with D unresolved. V shed 2 bases and J shed 4 bases, with 15 bases lying between them. The CDR3 sequence is 15 residues long. The germline gives CDR1 SGHKS, CDR2 YYEKEE (reference sequence). Here the CDR3 reads CASSFSAQAGTEAFF. The CDR3 DNA follows: TGTGCCAGCAGCTTCTCAGCTCAGGCGGGCACTGAAGCTTTCTTT.

The chain links TRBV11-2 to TRBJ1-2; D remains ambiguous. Germline V CDR1 and CDR2: SGHAT, FQNNGV. The CDR3 has 13 residues. V lost 2 bases and J 6 bases, leaving 10 bases between the germline ends. The CDR3 DNA is TGTGCCAGCAGCTTAATAATTGGGGATGGCTACACCTTC. Translating it yields CASSLIIGDGYTF.

The chain recombines TRBV7-9 with TRBJ1-5; TRBD1 might be the D (5 bases). The CDR3 is 13 residues long. V was clipped by 4 bases and J by 7 bases, with 11 bases between them. Germline-derived CDR1 and CDR2 are SEHNR and FQNEAQ (reference sequence). The CDR3 loop reads CASSSFGGQPQHF. The CDR3 DNA reads TGTGCCAGCAGCTCCTTCGGGGGGCAGCCCCAGCATTTT.

The chain is built from TRBV5-1 and TRBJ2-1; no firm D call. The CDR3 totals 16 residues. Per germline, CDR1 SGHRS and CDR2 YFSETQ. V was clipped by 5 bases and J by 0 bases, with 15 bases between them. For the CDR3, the DNA is TGCGCCAGCAGGTACCTTATAGCTGACTCCTACAATGAGCAGTTCTTC. Translated: CASRYLIADSYNEQFF. The whole variable domain, filled in from reference TRBV5-1 and TRBJ2-1, reads KAGVTQTPRYLIKTRGQQVTLSCSPISGHRSVSWYQQTPGQGLQFLFEYFSETQRNKGNFPGRFSGRQFSNSRSEMNVSTLELGDSALYLCASRYLIADSYNEQFFGPGTRLTVL.

This sequence joins TRBV18 and TRBJ2-6; TRBD2 agrees at 9 bases. CDR1 is KGHSH and CDR2 is LQKENI in the germline V gene. V lost 3 bases and J lost 2; bases outside the gene matches: 2. The length of the CDR3 is 16 residues. The CDR3 sequence is CASSPAGGPGANVLTF. The CDR3 DNA sequence: TGTGCCAGCTCACCCGCGGGAGGGCCTGGGGCCAACGTCCTGACTTTC.

Only a few counts were recorded for this clonotype. CDR3 nucleotide sequence: TGCGCCAGCAGCCCCCACGTAGTGAATGAGCAGTTCTTC. Protein sequence: CASSPHVVNEQFF. The V call is TRBV5-1, the J call TRBJ2-1; D is unclear. Trimming left V 4 bases short and J 7 bases short, with 12 bases between. Germline values: CDR1 SGHRS, CDR2 YFSETQ. There are 13 residues in the CDR3.

The chain has TRBV6-2 or TRBV6-3 and TRBJ2-1; 12 bases are shared with TRBD2. The V and J ends lost 7 bases and 6 bases, in that order; junction bases with no gene match: 4. The CDR3 loop spans 14 amino acids. Germline V gene sequence: CDR1 MNHEY, CDR2 SVGEGT. The CDR3 loop is CASKAGLAGNEQFF. DNA of the CDR3: TGTGCCAGCAAGGCGGGACTAGCGGGCAATGAGCAGTTCTTC.

V and J are TRBV6-5 and TRBJ2-7; possibly TRBD1 for D (7 bases). The CDR3 loop spans 15 amino acids. Germline CDR1 MNHEY, CDR2 SVGAGI. V lost 4 bases to trimming and J lost 1 base, with 14 bases between them. CDR3: CASSSWGDSSYEQYF. CDR3 DNA: TGTGCCAGCAGTTCATGGGGGGACAGTTCCTACGAGCAGTACTTC.

This clonotype occurred a few times. The chain is built from TRBV20-1 and TRBJ2-2; D remains ambiguous. Trimming cost V 3 bases and J 7 bases, with 9 bases left between them. Germline CDR1 and CDR2: DFQATT and SNEGSKA (reference sequence). The length of the CDR3 is 12 residues. As DNA, the CDR3 is TGCAGTGCTAGCCCCGGGCACGGGGAGCTGTTTTTT. Amino acid sequence: CSASPGHGELFF.